These 27 T cell receptor beta chains were all obtained from the same sample, sequenced in a study of T-cell memory formation after mild COVID-19. TCRdb processed the 5' RACE reads anew with MiXCR; each CDR3 protein has one entry. The table has 170,000 or so distinct CDR3 sequences, over 20% seen once. Sequenced sample: PBMCs or a T cell subset sorted from them (not recorded which). The receptor set was obtained from an adult woman who had mild COVID-19 (a few samples of this study predate the infection). Cell type and time point are not known.

The chain employs TRBV10-3 and TRBJ2-7, with a weak D call TRBD2 (6 bases). V lost 3 bases, J lost 3 bases, and 15 bases lay in between. This CDR3 is built from 15 residues. Germline loops: CDR1 ENHRY, CDR2 SYGVKD. The CDR3 sequence is CAISDPGLPNYEQYF. In DNA form, the CDR3 reads TGTGCCATCAGTGACCCGGGACTTCCTAACTACGAGCAGTACTTC.

This rearrangement joins TRBV7-2 to TRBJ2-1, with a possible D match to TRBD2 (6 bases). V gave up 5 bases and J gave up 15 bases, with 17 bases separating them. The CDR3 spans 12 residues. Germline V gene lookup returns CDR1 SGHTA and CDR2 FQGNSA. The CDR3 protein is CASSAGPRSWFF. The CDR3 coding sequence is TGTGCCAGCAGCGCGGGACCCCGATCTTGGTTCTTC.

This clonotype was seen a handful of times. The chain recombines TRBV6-2 or TRBV6-3 with TRBJ2-7; D tentatively reads TRBD1 or TRBD2 (6 bases each). The CDR3 is made up of 16 amino acids. Trimming removed 7 bases at V and 3 bases at J, with 22 bases between. Germline values: CDR1 MNHEY, CDR2 SVGEGT. CDR3 nucleotides: TGTGCCAGCACCTCCCCCGGGGGCCTCCCCAACTACGAGCAGTACTTC. Translated, it gives CASTSPGGLPNYEQYF.

This chain joins TRBV6-5 and TRBJ1-2; 9 nucleotides match TRBD1. This CDR3 region has 15 residues. Trimming cost V 2 bases and J 4 bases; bases outside gene matches: 5. The germline V gene encodes CDR1 MNHEY and CDR2 SVGAGI. CDR3 loop: CASSYRDRVGYGYTF. In DNA form, the CDR3 reads TGTGCCAGCAGTTACCGGGACAGGGTCGGCTATGGCTACACCTTC.

This chain connects TRBV5-5 to TRBJ1-4; D remains ambiguous. This CDR3 region has 15 residues. Deletions cut 4 bases from V and 3 bases from J, with 13 bases between. Looked up from germline, CDR1 is SGHKS and CDR2 is YYEKEE (reference sequence). The CDR3: CASSPEETSNEKLFF. CDR3 nucleotide sequence: TGTGCCAGCAGCCCCGAGGAGACGTCTAATGAAAAACTGTTTTTT.

This clonotype appeared a few times. This chain links TRBV18 with TRBJ1-2; D is unresolved. This CDR3 is 15 amino acids long. Germline V gives CDR1 KGHSH, CDR2 LQKENI. V was clipped by 2 bases and J by 4 bases, with 14 bases between them. CDR3 protein: CASSPDWAETYGYTF. Written as DNA, the CDR3 is TGTGCCAGCTCACCAGATTGGGCGGAGACCTATGGCTACACCTTC.

This clonotype was counted only a few times. V and J are TRBV5-6 and TRBJ2-7, with 8 bases matching TRBD1. Trimming took 7 bases from V and 4 from J; bases not matched to a gene: 10. CDR1 is SGHDT, CDR2 YYEEEE, per germline. This CDR3 comprises 14 residues. DNA of the CDR3: TGTGCCAGCCAGACAGGACGGACAGGGTACGAGCAGTACTTC. It encodes CASQTGRTGYEQYF.

The genes are TRBV2 and TRBJ2-2, with D possibly TRBD1 on 5 matching bases. Per the germline V gene, CDR1 is SNHLY and CDR2 is FYNNEI. Trimming removed 4 bases at V and 1 base at J, with 16 bases between. The CDR3 is 17 amino acids. The CDR3 here is CASSVRKGRGNTGELFF. Here the CDR3 DNA reads TGTGCCAGCAGTGTCCGAAAGGGGCGCGGGAACACCGGGGAGCTGTTTTTT.

J is TRBJ1-1 and V is TRBV12-3 or TRBV12-4; tentative D call: TRBD1 (5 bases). V was trimmed by 1 base and J by 4 bases, leaving 16 bases between them. This CDR3 comprises 16 residues. This CDR3 reads CASSLGGADRSTEAFF. CDR3 bases: TGTGCCAGCAGTTTAGGAGGGGCGGATAGGAGCACTGAAGCTTTCTTT.

This chain uses TRBV10-3 with TRBJ2-3; the D gene is possibly TRBD1 (5 bases). The CDR3 has 15 amino acids. Germline loops: CDR1 ENHRY, CDR2 SYGVKD. V was clipped by 0 bases and J by 1 base, with 8 bases between them. The CDR3 DNA reads as TGTGCCATCAGTGAGTCGAAAGGGGGCACAGATACGCAGTATTTT. Encoded protein: CAISESKGGTDTQYF.

The chain joins TRBV7-2 to TRBJ2-5, with a tentative D call TRBD1 (5 bases). V shed 4 bases and J shed 1 base, with 13 bases lying between them. Germline V lookup: CDR1 SGHTA, CDR2 FQGNSA. The CDR3 runs to 15 residues. CDR3 DNA sequence: TGTGCCAGCAGCTGGACCCAGGGCCTCCAAGAGACCCAGTACTTC. Encoded protein: CASSWTQGLQETQYF.

This clonotype showed up just a few times. A much more abundant neighbour one base away suggests this may be a read error. The chain carries TRBV5-5 and TRBJ2-3; D is unresolved. Trimming removed 4 bases from V and 0 bases from J, with 3 bases in between. CDR1 is SGHKS and CDR2 is YYEKEE in the germline V gene (reference sequence). This CDR3 is 12 amino acids long. The CDR3 DNA reads as TGTGCCAGCAGCGTTAGCACAGATACGCAGTATTTT. Its translation: CASSVSTDTQYF.

The rearrangement links TRBV5-1 to TRBJ2-5; the D gene is possibly TRBD2 (6 bases). V lost 5 bases and J lost 4, with 15 bases in between. CDR3 length: 14 amino acids. The germline gives CDR1 SGHRS, CDR2 YFSETQ. The CDR3 reads CASSQYGGLETQYF. The CDR3 nucleotides are TGCGCCAGCAGTCAGTACGGGGGACTAGAGACCCAGTACTTC. Filled out from reference TRBV5-1 and TRBJ2-5, the complete variable domain reads KAGVTQTPRYLIKTRGQQVTLSCSPISGHRSVSWYQQTPGQGLQFLFEYFSETQRNKGNFPGRFSGRQFSNSRSEMNVSTLELGDSALYLCASSQYGGLETQYFGPGTRLLVL.

The chain uses TRBV5-5 and TRBJ2-1; D is unclear. CDR1 and CDR2 (germline): SGHKS, YYEKEE (reference sequence). The V end was cut by 0 bases, the J end by 8 bases, with 15 bases between. The length of the CDR3 is 15 residues. This CDR3 reads CASSLVGYGIDEQFF. CDR3 in DNA: TGTGCCAGCAGCTTGGTAGGTTATGGTATCGATGAGCAGTTCTTC.

This chain links TRBV3-1 with TRBJ2-7; TRBD1 is a possible D gene (6 bases). Between the trimmed V and J ends, which lost 6 bases and 3 bases, there was a span of 15 bases. This CDR3 has 14 amino acids. CDR1 and CDR2 (germline): LGHDT, YNNKEL (reference sequence). This chain's CDR3 is CASSAQGSIYEQYF. The CDR3, as DNA: TGTGCCAGCAGTGCCCAGGGGTCAATCTACGAGCAGTACTTC.

This clonotype was picked up a small number of times. This sequence joins TRBV11-2 and TRBJ2-1, with 11 bases that match TRBD2. The CDR3 is made up of 19 amino acids. V shed 1 base and J 8 bases; nucleotides not matched to a gene: 16. In germline, CDR1 is SGHAT, CDR2 FQNNGV. The CDR3 DNA reads TGTGCCAGCAGCTTAGGCCCCGCCCTACTAGCGGGAGTTTCATATGAGCAGTTCTTC. This codes for CASSLGPALLAGVSYEQFF. Together with reference TRBV11-2 and TRBJ2-1, the CDR3 gives the full variable domain: EAGVAQSPRYKIIEKRQSVAFWCNPISGHATLYWYQQILGQGPKLLIQFQNNGVVDDSQLPKDRFSAERLKGVDSTLKIQPAKLEDSAVYLCASSLGPALLAGVSYEQFFGPGTRLTVL.

This clonotype was detected a few times. The genes are TRBV7-9 and TRBJ2-5, with a weak D call TRBD1 (5 bases). The CDR3 is 15 residues long. V was clipped by 4 bases and J by 5 bases, with 17 bases between them. Germline CDR1 reads SEHNR; CDR2 reads FQNEAQ (reference sequence). The CDR3 sequence is CASSYVGQGDETQYF. Written as DNA, the CDR3 is TGTGCCAGCAGCTACGTGGGTCAAGGGGATGAGACCCAGTACTTC. The full variable domain, rest sourced from reference TRBV7-9 and TRBJ2-5, is DTGVSQNPRHKITKRGQNVTFRCDPISEHNRLYWYRQTLGQGPEFLTYFQNEAQLEKSRLLSDRFSAERPKGSFSTLEIQRTEQGDSAMYLCASSYVGQGDETQYFGPGTRLLVL.

This clonotype was found a few times. This chain joins TRBV7-9 and TRBJ1-4; D is ambiguous. V gave up 5 bases and J gave up 8 bases, with 12 bases separating them. This CDR3 contains 13 residues. Germline V gene lookup returns CDR1 SEHNR and CDR2 FQNEAQ (reference sequence). The CDR3, as DNA: TGTGCCAGCAGCCTGACCTCCGTCGAAAAACTGTTTTTT. Translation: CASSLTSVEKLFF.

This clonotype is a singleton in its sample. The chain employs TRBV30 and TRBJ2-7, with a weak D call TRBD2 (6 bases). CDR3 size: 15 residues. V was trimmed by 4 bases and J by 3 bases, leaving 19 bases between them. Germline V gene data show CDR1 as GTSNPN and CDR2 as SVGIG (reference sequence). CDR3 in DNA: TGTGCCTGGACGGGGACTCAGGAAAGGTACTACGAGCAGTACTTC. It encodes CAWTGTQERYYEQYF.

This rearrangement joins TRBV12-5 to TRBJ1-6, with a weak D call TRBD1 (5 bases). The CDR3 has 14 residues. Germline V CDR1 and CDR2: LGHNT, FRNRAP. Trimming shortened V by 3 bases and J by 10 bases, and 13 bases separated the two germline ends. The CDR3 sequence is CASGFGDFNSPLHF. The CDR3 DNA reads as TGTGCTAGTGGTTTTGGGGACTTTAACTCACCCCTCCACTTT.

This clonotype was observed a few times. V gene TRBV11-2 combines with J gene TRBJ1-2; no firm D call. The V and J ends lost 5 bases and 2 bases respectively, with 30 bases between them. Per the germline V gene, CDR1 is SGHAT and CDR2 is FQNNGV. The CDR3 extends over 20 amino acids. CDR3 sequence (DNA): TGTGCCAGCAGCAACTACACCGGGTTTGAGCACATGGCCCAGAACTATGGCTACACCTTC. Encoded protein: CASSNYTGFEHMAQNYGYTF.

The rearrangement links TRBV12-3 or TRBV12-4 to TRBJ2-3, with D possibly TRBD1 on 7 matching bases. This CDR3 comprises 14 residues. V was cut by 7 bases and J by 3 bases, with 14 bases left in between. The CDR3 sequence: CASNSEGATDTQYF. The DNA for the CDR3 is TGTGCCAGCAATTCGGAGGGGGCTACAGATACGCAGTATTTT.

A few counts support this clonotype. The J gene is TRBJ1-4, the V gene TRBV7-8, with D unclear. Trimming removed 5 bases from V and 7 bases from J, with 14 bases in between. CDR1 and CDR2 (germline): SGHVS, FQNEAQ. The CDR3 has 14 residues. This chain's CDR3 is CASSLPRLPEKLFF. In DNA, the CDR3 is TGTGCCAGCAGCCTCCCCCGCCTTCCTGAAAAACTGTTTTTT.

The gene calls are TRBV5-6 and TRBJ2-7; D assignment may be TRBD1 or TRBD2 (5 bases each). Germline V gene lookup returns CDR1 SGHDT and CDR2 YYEEEE. This CDR3 is 15 amino acids long. V was shortened by 6 bases and J by 1 base, with 17 bases between the two germline ends. CDR3 in amino acids: CASIFLWDRSYEQYF. The CDR3, as DNA: TGTGCCAGCATCTTCTTATGGGACCGTTCCTACGAGCAGTACTTC.

This clonotype was counted once. The rearrangement links TRBV5-6 to TRBJ2-1, with D perhaps matching TRBD2 (5 bases). Germline V gene lookup returns CDR1 SGHDT and CDR2 YYEEEE. V was trimmed by 0 bases and J by 4 bases, leaving 11 bases between them. CDR3 length: 15 residues. The CDR3 protein is CASSLGLGLYNEQFF. The CDR3 DNA reads TGTGCCAGCAGCTTGGGGTTAGGACTTTACAATGAGCAGTTCTTC.

This clonotype came up a few times. The chain carries TRBV5-1 and TRBJ2-3; 16 positions agree with TRBD2. CDR1 is SGHRS, CDR2 YFSETQ, per germline. After removal of 0 bases from V and 2 bases from J, the junction contained 6 bases not matched to a gene. The CDR3 contains 19 residues. CDR3 region: CASSLAPGLAGGPTDTQYF. In DNA form, the CDR3 reads TGCGCCAGCAGCTTGGCCCCGGGACTAGCGGGGGGGCCCACAGATACGCAGTATTTT.

This chain uses TRBV4-1 with TRBJ2-1; no firm D call. CDR1 and CDR2 (germline): MGHRA, YSYEKL. This CDR3 region has 15 residues. With 4 bases removed from V and 1 base from J, the gap between germline ends came to 11 bases. This chain's CDR3 is CASSREQRSYNEQFF. The CDR3 region has the DNA TGCGCCAGCAGCCGAGAGCAGCGATCCTACAATGAGCAGTTCTTC.